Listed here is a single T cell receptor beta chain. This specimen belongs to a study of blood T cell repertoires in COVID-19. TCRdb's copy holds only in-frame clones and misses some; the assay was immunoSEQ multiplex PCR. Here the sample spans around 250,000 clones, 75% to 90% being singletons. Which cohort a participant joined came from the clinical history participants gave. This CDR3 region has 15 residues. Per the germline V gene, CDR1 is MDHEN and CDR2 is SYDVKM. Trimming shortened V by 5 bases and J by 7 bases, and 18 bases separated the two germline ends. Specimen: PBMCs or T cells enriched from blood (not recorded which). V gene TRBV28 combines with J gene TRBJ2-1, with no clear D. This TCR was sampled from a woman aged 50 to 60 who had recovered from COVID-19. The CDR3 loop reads CASSPPGGPTNEQFF. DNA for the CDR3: TGTGCCAGCAGTCCCCCGGGTGGCCCGACGAATGAGCAGTTCTTC.